This T cell receptor (beta chain) was profiled in a study of T cell clonality in common variable immunodeficiency (dated by TCRdb to between 2014 and 2017). A note on this clone: It lacks a known antigen. The missing CDR3 end, 3 residues past where the read stops, is filled in from the germline J gene.

Clipping removes 1 base from V and 3 bases from J, with 3 as the unmatched junction base count. CDR1 and CDR2 are drawn from the germline V gene (reference sequence): LNHDA, SQIVND. Including cysteine and phenylalanine, the CDR3 has 15 amino acids. Part of the CDR3 DNA is given, 36 bases translated from base 1. Standard criteria were used to diagnose CVID, namely serum IgG, IgA and/or IgM reduced below the normal range together with specific antibody deficiency. There were around 46 subjects in the CVID group (about 15 female and 30 or so male), ranging in age from about 9 to 65 years, with a mean age of roughly 43. Both CVID patients and healthy controls were predominantly of Caucasian heritage. At the time of study participation, every CVID subject had been on replacement immunoglobulin therapy for one year or longer. When blood was collected, none of the CVID subjects were ill or on immunomodulatory or immunosuppressive medication. Heparinized peripheral whole blood samples of roughly 5 to 8.5 ml were obtained from each donor. Genomic DNA from adults with common variable immune deficiency (CVID) and from healthy adult controls was used for sequencing of TCRbeta CDR3 repertoires. Diluted blood was subjected to density centrifugation over Hypaque 1077 or Ficoll-Paque for isolation of peripheral blood mononuclear cells. Genomic DNA was extracted from unsorted mononuclear cells by Qiagen column purification or by a centrifugation-based method.

CVID samples and control samples contributed equivalent amounts of genomic DNA as sequencing input. For every sample, a 60 bp segment covering the rearranged TCRbeta CDR3 region was amplified and then sequenced. The immunoSEQ assay, a bias-corrected multiplex PCR combined with high-throughput sequencing, was used for TCRbeta amplification. As for how the authors treated the data: Every unique nucleotide sequence was considered a clone and was annotated with V, D and J genes, copy number and frequency. Sequences were labeled productive if in frame, and non-productive if out of frame or containing stop codons. As previously described, clonality was computed from Shannon's entropy. The predicted amino acid sequences of productive clones were used to derive the mean CDR3 Kyte-Doolittle hydropathy. Scaled V gene usage was hierarchically clustered using Manhattan distance and complete linkage with the R hclust function. To assess clone sharing by CDR3 amino acid sequence, 12 repertoires per group were resampled over 100 rounds. Repertoires were searched for 70 published EBV-specific and nearly 250 published CMV-specific TCRbeta sequences. A couple of CVID samples yielding fewer than 10,000 sequences were excluded from analysis, leaving fewer than 50 CVID repertoires. The table comes from immuneACCESS by way of TCRdb, which keeps in-frame sequences with V and J called. Part of the clones is missing from these tables; in studies checked, under half for an unresolved V gene and the rest for unknown reasons. V and J calls and clone size are those listed in that table; D and trimming were worked out from the DNA. The sample records around 42,000 clones, none occurring a single time. Under 6.5% of the sample lies in the top ten.

General conclusions and limits of the study: CVID subjects shared fewer TCRbeta clones with each other than healthy controls did (p < 0.0001). Reportedly, TCRbeta sequences from CVID had fewer deletions and N-nucleotide insertions, and highly modified clones with 13 or more V deletions were absent from CVID. TCRbeta clonality was higher in CVID subjects than in healthy controls (t-test p = 0.018), and the increase was most characteristic of about a third of subjects. The authors noted that sequencing repertoires of T cell subpopulations would be needed to clarify what caused the increased clonality in CVID. Even though DNA input was the same, control samples had an average of about 80,000 unique sequences each, compared with approximately 32,000 in CVID samples. Correlations between repertoire features and clinical complications were limited by patient heterogeneity within the CVID cohort.

This sequence uses TRBV19 and TRBJ1-5, with TRBD1 identical over 7 junction bases. The origin of this receptor is a human donor with common variable immunodeficiency. The sequenced sample consisted of peripheral blood mononuclear cells. CDR3 loop: CASSIGGTDNQPQHF. The part of the CDR3 DNA that was read is TGTGCCAGTAGTATAGGGGGGACAGACAATCAGCCC.